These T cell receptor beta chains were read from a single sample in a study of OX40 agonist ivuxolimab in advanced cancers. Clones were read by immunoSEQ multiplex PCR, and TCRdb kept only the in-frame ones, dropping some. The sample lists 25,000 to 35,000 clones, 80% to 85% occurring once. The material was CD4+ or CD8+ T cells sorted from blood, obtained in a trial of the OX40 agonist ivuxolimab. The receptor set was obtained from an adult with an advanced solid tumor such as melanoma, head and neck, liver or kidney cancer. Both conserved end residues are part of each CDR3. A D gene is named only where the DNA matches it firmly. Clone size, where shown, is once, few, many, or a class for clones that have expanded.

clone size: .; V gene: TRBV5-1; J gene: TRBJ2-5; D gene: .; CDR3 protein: CASSLGVGIQETQYF; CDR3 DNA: TGCGCCAGCAGCTTGGGGGTCGGAATCCAAGAGACCCAGTACTTC
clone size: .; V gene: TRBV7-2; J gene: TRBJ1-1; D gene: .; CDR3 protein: CASSFGRYTEAFF; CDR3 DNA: TGTGCCAGCAGCTTCGGTAGGTACACTGAAGCTTTCTTT
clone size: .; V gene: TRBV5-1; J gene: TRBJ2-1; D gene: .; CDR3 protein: CASRNGRGVWDEQFF; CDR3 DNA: TGCGCCAGCAGAAACGGTCGGGGCGTATGGGATGAGCAGTTCTTC
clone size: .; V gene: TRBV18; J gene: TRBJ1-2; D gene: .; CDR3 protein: CASSPGAGWNGYTF; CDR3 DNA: TGTGCCAGCTCACCTGGGGCAGGGTGGAATGGCTACACCTTC
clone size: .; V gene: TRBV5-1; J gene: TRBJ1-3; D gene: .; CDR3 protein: CASSSDSSGNTIYF; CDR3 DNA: TGCGCCAGCAGCTCGGATAGCTCTGGAAACACCATATATTTT
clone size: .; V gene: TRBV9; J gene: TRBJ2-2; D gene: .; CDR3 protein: CASRPPGPGELFF; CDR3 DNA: TGTGCCAGCAGGCCCCCTGGGCCCGGGGAGCTGTTTTTT
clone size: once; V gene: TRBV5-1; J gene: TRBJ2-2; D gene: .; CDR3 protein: CASSLATGELFF; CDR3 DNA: TGCGCCAGCAGCTTGGCCACCGGGGAGCTGTTTTTT
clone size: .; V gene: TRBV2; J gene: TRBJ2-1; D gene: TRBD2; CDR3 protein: CASSGRGGPNEQFF; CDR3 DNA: TGTGCCAGCTCAGGGCGGGGGGGCCCAAATGAGCAGTTCTTC
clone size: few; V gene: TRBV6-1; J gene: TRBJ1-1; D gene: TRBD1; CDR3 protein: CASSETGQGGAFF; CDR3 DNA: TGTGCCAGCAGTGAGACCGGACAGGGAGGAGCTTTCTTT
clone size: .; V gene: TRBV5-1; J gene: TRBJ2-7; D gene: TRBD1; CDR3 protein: CASSLRTGFGEQYF; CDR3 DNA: TGCGCCAGCAGCCTACGGACAGGGTTCGGCGAGCAGTACTTC
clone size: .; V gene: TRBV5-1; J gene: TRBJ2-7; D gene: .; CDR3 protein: CASTSLTSYEQYF; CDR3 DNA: TGCGCCAGCACCTCATTAACCTCCTACGAGCAGTACTTC
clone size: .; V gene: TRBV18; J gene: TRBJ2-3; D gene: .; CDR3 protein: CASSPVRRPRDTQYF; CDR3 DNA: TGTGCCAGCTCACCGGTAAGACGTCCTAGGGATACGCAGTATTTT
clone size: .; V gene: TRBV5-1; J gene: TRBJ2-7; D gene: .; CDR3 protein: CASSPQGFIGAYEQYF; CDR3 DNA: TGCGCCAGCAGTCCCCAGGGTTTTATCGGGGCCTACGAGCAGTACTTC
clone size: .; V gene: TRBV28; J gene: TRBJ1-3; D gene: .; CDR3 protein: CASSPPVGAGNTIYF; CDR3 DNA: TGTGCCAGCAGTCCCCCCGTGGGGGCTGGAAACACCATATATTTT
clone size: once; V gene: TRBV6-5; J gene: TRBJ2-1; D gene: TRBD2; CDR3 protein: CASTPLAGEGNEQFF; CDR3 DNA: TGTGCCAGCACCCCACTAGCGGGGGAAGGCAATGAGCAGTTCTTC